This paragraph covers one TCR beta chain sequence. Its target is not known. Investigators performed immunoSEQ version v3.0 at survey level. Here immunoSEQ multiplex PCR was the method, and the copy in TCRdb shows in-frame clones only, minus some. Altogether 29,000 or so clones are present, 90% to 95% being singletons, with the ten largest covering about 2.6%. The sample is drawn from a study of long-term antiretroviral therapy in people with HIV. Study outcomes and limitations: For ART adherence, viral resistance and therapy changes, no data were available.

The CDR3 consists of 18 residues. Germline values: CDR1 LGHNA, CDR2 YSLEER. V shed 1 base and J shed 1 base, with 14 bases lying between them. The gene calls are TRBV4-3 and TRBJ2-6; D gene uncertain. The sequence was obtained from a man in his fifties or sixties with HIV. The specimen comprised unsorted PBMCs, sampled more than 7.1 years after starting antiretroviral therapy. CDR3 in DNA: TGCGCCAGCAGCCAAGTACTTTCCTTCCAATCTGGGGCCAACGTCCTGACTTTC. Translation gives CASSQVLSFQSGANVLTF.